The TCR beta chain described here comes from a study of shared clonotypes between healthy human individuals. Broader study findings: The study generally estimated greater richness for naive than memory subsets.

Within Nashville, Tennessee resided all donors, each a Caucasian adult. Investigators divided CD4+ cells into CD45RA+ naive and CD45RA-negative memory subsets. This table comes from immunoSEQ multiplex PCR, and its TCRdb copy is limited to in-frame clones, with some not included. Of some 1,100,000 clones listed, 75% to 80% are singletons. V lost 4 bases and J lost 3, with 4 bases in between. Germline values: CDR1 KGHSH, CDR2 LQKENI. This CDR3 has 11 residues. With regard to this clone: Its antigen is unknown.

This sequence joins TRBV18 and TRBJ2-7; D is unresolved. Sequencing was performed on memory CD4+ T cells from PBMCs. Subset reported: CD45RA-negative fraction. This receptor was obtained from a man in his late teens or twenties in good health. Some clones in this sample may be carry-over from other donors' samples. Here the CDR3 reads CASSLLYEQYF. Written as DNA, the CDR3 is TGTGCCAGCTCACTTCTCTACGAGCAGTACTTC.